Sequencing of this T cell receptor (beta chain) was carried out in a study of cytomegalovirus exposure and HLA in healthy donors. The CDR3 is 15 amino acids. Germline CDR1 is SGHTA and CDR2 is FQGNSA. The J segment lost 1 base and the V segment lost 4 bases, leaving 2 bases of the junction unmatched. Worth noting for this clone: Its antigen is currently unknown.

Study-level points and caveats: Trimming of TCR beta V- and J-genes showed a link, identified in a later analysis, to a missense DCLRE1C variant.

Amplification used 60 Vbeta primers and 13 Jbeta primers. Sequencing used immunoSEQ multiplex PCR; TCRdb keeps in-frame clones, though not all of them. The sample has approximately 160,000 clones; around 77% are singletons. The source is a woman in her 40s in good health and CMV-seronegative. V gene TRBV7-2 combines with J gene TRBJ2-3; 10 bases are a match to TRBD1. Sequencing was carried out using PBMCs. Here the CDR3 DNA reads TGTGCCAGCAGCTACGGACAGGGGGGCACAGATACGCAGTATTTT. Amino acid sequence: CASSYGQGGTDTQYF.